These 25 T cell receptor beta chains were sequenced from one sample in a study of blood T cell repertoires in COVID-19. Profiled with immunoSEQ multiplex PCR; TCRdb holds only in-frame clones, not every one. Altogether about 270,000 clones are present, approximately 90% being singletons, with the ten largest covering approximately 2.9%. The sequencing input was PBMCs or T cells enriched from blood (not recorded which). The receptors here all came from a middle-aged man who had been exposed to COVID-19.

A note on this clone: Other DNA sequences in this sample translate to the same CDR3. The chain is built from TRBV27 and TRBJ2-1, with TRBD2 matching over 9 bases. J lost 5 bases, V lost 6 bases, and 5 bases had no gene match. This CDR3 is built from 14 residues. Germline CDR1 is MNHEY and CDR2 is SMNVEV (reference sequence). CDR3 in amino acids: CASRPGLANNEQFF. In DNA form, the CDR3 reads TGTGCCAGCAGACCGGGACTAGCCAACAATGAGCAGTTCTTC.

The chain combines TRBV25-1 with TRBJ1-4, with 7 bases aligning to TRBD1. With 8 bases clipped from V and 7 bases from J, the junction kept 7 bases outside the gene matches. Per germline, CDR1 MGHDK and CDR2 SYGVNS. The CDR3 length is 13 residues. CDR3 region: CASRDRVGEKLFF. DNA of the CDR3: TGTGCCAGCCGGGACAGAGTAGGTGAAAAACTGTTTTTT. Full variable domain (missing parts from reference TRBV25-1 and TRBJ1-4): EADIYQTPRYLVIGTGKKITLECSQTMGHDKMYWYQQDPGMELHLIHYSYGVNSTEKGDLSSESTVSRIRTEHFPLTLESARPSHTSQYLCASRDRVGEKLFFGSGTQLSVL.

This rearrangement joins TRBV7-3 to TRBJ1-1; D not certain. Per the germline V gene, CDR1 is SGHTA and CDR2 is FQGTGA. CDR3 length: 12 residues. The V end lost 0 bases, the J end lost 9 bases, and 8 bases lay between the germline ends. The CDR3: CASSLTGHQAFF. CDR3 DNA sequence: TGTGCCAGCAGCTTAACGGGCCATCAAGCTTTCTTT.

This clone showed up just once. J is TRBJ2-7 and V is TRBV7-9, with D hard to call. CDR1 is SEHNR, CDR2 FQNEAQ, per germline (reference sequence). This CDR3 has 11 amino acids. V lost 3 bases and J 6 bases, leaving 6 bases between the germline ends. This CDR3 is CASSFEFEQYF. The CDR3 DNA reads TGTGCCAGCAGCTTTGAGTTCGAGCAGTACTTC.

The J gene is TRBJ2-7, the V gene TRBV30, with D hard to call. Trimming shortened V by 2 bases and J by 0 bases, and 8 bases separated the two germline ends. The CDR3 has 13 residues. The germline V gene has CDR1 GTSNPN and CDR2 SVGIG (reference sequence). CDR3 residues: CAWSYVHSYEQYF. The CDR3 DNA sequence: TGTGCCTGGAGTTATGTACACTCCTACGAGCAGTACTTC. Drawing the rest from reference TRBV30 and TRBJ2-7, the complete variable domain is SQTIHQWPATLVQPVGSPLSLECTVEGTSNPNLYWYRQAAGRGLQLLFYSVGIGQISSEVPQNLSASRPQDRQFILSSKKLLLSDSGFYLCAWSYVHSYEQYFGPGTRLTVT.

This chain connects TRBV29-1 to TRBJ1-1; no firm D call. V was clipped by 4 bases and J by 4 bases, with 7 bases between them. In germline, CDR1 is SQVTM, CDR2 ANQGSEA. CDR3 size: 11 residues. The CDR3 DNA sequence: TGCAGCGTTGGGGCGGGCACTGAAGCTTTCTTT. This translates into CSVGAGTEAFF. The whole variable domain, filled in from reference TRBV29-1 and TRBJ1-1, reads SAVISQKPSRDICQRGTSLTIQCQVDSQVTMMFWYRQQPGQSLTLIATANQGSEATYESGFVIDKFPISRPNLTFSTLTVSNMSPEDSSIYLCSVGAGTEAFFGQGTRLTVV.

CDR3 DNA sequence: TGTGCTAGTGGTTTGGTACCCCGGGGATTAAACTATGGCTACACCTTC. Protein product: CASGLVPRGLNYGYTF. This chain connects TRBV12-5 to TRBJ1-2; no firm D call. CDR3 length: 16 amino acids. The ends were cut back, 0 bases at V and 2 bases at J, with 13 bases in the middle. The germline V gene encodes CDR1 LGHNT and CDR2 FRNRAP. The full variable domain, with the rest looked up from reference TRBV12-5 and TRBJ1-2, is DARVTQTPRHKVTEMGQEVTMRCQPILGHNTVFWYRQTMMQGLELLAYFRNRAPLDDSGMPKDRFSAEMPDATLATLKIQPSEPRDSAVYFCASGLVPRGLNYGYTFGSGTRLTVV.

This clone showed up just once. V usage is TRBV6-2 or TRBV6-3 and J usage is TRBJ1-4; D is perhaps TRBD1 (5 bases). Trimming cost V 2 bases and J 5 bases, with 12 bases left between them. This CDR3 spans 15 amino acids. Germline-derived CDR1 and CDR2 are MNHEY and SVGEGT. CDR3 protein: CASSYDAGQNEKLFF. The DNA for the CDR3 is TGTGCCAGCAGTTACGATGCAGGGCAGAATGAAAAACTGTTTTTT.

The CDR3 DNA reads as TGTGCCAGCAGTTACCCGGGACAGGGCGTCTACCTCTCCTACAATGAGCAGTTCTTC. Its protein is CASSYPGQGVYLSYNEQFF. The V and J genes are TRBV6-2 or TRBV6-3 and TRBJ2-1; 9 bases map to TRBD1. V gave up 2 bases and J gave up 0 bases; unmatched junction bases: 11. CDR1 and CDR2 from the germline V gene are MNHEY and SVGEGT. The CDR3 is 19 residues long.

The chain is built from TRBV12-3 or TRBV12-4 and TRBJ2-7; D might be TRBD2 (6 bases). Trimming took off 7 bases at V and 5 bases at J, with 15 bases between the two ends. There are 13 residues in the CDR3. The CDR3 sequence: CASNPRGWDEQYF. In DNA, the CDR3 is TGTGCCAGCAATCCTCGGGGGTGGGACGAGCAGTACTTC.

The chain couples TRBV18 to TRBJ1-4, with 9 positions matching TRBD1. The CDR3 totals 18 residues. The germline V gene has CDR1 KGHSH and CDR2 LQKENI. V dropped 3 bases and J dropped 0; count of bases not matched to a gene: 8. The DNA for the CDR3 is TGTGCCAGCTCACCCCGACAGGGGGGAGGTGCAACTAATGAAAAACTGTTTTTT. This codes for CASSPRQGGGATNEKLFF.

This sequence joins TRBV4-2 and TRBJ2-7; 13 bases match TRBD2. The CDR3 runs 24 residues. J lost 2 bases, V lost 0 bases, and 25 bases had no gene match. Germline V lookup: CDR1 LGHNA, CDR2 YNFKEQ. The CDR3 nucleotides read TGTGCCAGCAGCCAAGATGGGACCGACTTTCAACCGGGACTAGCGGGAACCCCCGCCTACGAGCAGTACTTC. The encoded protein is CASSQDGTDFQPGLAGTPAYEQYF.

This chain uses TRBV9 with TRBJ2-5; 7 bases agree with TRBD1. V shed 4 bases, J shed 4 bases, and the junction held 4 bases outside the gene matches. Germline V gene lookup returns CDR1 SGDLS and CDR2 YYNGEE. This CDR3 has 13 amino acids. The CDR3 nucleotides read TGTGCCAGCAGCCGACAGGGACGAGAGACCCAGTACTTC. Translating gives CASSRQGRETQYF.

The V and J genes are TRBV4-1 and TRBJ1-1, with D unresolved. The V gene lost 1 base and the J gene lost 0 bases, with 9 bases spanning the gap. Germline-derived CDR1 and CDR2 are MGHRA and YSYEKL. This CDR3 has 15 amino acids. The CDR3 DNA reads TGCGCCAGCAGCCAAGCGGCGACATTGAACACTGAAGCTTTCTTT. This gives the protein CASSQAATLNTEAFF.

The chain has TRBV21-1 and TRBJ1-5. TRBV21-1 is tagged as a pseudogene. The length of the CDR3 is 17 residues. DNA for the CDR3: TGTGCCAGCAGCACCGGGGATATGGACTCCTCGAATCAGCCCCAGCATTTT. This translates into CASSTGDMDSSNQPQHF.

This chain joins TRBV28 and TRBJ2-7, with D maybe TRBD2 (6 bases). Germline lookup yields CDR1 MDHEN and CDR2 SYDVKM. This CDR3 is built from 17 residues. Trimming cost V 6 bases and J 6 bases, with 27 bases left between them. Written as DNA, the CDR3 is TGTGCCAGCAGAGGGTGGGGGGAGGCAGGAGGTGATGGCGAGCAGTACTTC. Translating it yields CASRGWGEAGGDGEQYF.

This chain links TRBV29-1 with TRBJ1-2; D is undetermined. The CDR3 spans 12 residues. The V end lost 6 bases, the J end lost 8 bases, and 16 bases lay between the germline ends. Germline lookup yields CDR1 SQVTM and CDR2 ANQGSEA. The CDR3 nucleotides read TGCAGCGTGAAGGAGGGTTCGGTCGGCTACACCTTC. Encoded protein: CSVKEGSVGYTF.

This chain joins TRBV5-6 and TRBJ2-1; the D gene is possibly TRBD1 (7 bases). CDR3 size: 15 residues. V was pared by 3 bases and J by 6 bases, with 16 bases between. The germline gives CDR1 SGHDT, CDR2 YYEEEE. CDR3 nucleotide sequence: TGTGCCAGCAGCTCGACAGGGAGGAGGGTCAATGAGCAGTTCTTC. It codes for CASSSTGRRVNEQFF. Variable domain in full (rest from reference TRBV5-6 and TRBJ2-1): DAGVTQSPTHLIKTRGQQVTLRCSPKSGHDTVSWYQQALGQGPQFIFQYYEEEERQRGNFPDRFSGHQFPNYSSELNVNALLLGDSALYLCASSSTGRRVNEQFFGPGTRLTVL.

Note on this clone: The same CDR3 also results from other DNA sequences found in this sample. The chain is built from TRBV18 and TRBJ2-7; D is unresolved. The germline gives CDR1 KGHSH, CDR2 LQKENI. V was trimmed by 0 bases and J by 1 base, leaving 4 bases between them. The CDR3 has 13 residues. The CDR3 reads CASSPPSSYEQYF. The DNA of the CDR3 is TGTGCCAGCTCACCACCGTCGTCCTACGAGCAGTACTTC. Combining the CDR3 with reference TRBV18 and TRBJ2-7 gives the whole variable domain NAGVMQNPRHLVRRRGQEARLRCSPMKGHSHVYWYRQLPEEGLKFMVYLQKENIIDESGMPKERFSAEFPKEGPSILRIQQVVRGDSAAYFCASSPPSSYEQYFGPGTRLTVT.

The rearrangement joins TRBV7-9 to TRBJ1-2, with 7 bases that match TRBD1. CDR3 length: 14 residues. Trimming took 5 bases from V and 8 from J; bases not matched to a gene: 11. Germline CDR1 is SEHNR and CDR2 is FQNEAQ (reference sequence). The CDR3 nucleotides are TGTGCCAGCAGCCGTTCGGGACAGAGCAAAGGCTACACCTTC. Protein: CASSRSGQSKGYTF.

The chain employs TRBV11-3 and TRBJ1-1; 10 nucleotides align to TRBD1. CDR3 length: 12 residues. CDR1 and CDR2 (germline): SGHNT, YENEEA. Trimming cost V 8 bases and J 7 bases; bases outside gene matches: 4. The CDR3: CASGTGVNEAFF. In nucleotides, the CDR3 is TGTGCCAGCGGGACAGGGGTGAATGAAGCTTTCTTT. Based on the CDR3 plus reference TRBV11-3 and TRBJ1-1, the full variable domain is EAGVVQSPRYKIIEKKQPVAFWCNPISGHNTLYWYLQNLGQGPELLIRYENEEAVDDSQLPKDRFSAERLKGVDSTLKIQPAELGDSAVYLCASGTGVNEAFFGQGTRLTVV.

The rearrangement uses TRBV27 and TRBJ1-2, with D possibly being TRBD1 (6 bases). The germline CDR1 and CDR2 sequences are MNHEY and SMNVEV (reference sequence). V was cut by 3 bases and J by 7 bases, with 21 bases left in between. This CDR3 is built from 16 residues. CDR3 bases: TGTGCCAGCAGTTTGGACCCGATAACAGGGTTGAGTGGCTACACCTTC. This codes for CASSLDPITGLSGYTF.

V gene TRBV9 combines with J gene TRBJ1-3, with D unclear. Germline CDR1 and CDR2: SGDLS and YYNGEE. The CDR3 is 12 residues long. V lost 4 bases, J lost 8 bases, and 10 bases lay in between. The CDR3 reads CASSPEEYTIYF. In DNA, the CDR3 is TGTGCCAGCAGCCCAGAGGAATACACCATATATTTT.

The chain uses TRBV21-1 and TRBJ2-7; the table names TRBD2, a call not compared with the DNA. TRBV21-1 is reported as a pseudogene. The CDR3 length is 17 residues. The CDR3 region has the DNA TGTGCCAGCAGCAACTATCGTCTAGCGGGAGGGTACTACGAGCAGTACTTC. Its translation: CASSNYRLAGGYYEQYF.

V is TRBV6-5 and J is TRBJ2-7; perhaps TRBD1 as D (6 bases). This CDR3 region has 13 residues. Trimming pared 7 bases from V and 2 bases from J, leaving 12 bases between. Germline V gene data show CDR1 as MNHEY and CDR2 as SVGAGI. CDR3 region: CASTGTYPYEQYF. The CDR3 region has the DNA TGTGCCAGCACCGGGACATATCCCTACGAGCAGTACTTC.